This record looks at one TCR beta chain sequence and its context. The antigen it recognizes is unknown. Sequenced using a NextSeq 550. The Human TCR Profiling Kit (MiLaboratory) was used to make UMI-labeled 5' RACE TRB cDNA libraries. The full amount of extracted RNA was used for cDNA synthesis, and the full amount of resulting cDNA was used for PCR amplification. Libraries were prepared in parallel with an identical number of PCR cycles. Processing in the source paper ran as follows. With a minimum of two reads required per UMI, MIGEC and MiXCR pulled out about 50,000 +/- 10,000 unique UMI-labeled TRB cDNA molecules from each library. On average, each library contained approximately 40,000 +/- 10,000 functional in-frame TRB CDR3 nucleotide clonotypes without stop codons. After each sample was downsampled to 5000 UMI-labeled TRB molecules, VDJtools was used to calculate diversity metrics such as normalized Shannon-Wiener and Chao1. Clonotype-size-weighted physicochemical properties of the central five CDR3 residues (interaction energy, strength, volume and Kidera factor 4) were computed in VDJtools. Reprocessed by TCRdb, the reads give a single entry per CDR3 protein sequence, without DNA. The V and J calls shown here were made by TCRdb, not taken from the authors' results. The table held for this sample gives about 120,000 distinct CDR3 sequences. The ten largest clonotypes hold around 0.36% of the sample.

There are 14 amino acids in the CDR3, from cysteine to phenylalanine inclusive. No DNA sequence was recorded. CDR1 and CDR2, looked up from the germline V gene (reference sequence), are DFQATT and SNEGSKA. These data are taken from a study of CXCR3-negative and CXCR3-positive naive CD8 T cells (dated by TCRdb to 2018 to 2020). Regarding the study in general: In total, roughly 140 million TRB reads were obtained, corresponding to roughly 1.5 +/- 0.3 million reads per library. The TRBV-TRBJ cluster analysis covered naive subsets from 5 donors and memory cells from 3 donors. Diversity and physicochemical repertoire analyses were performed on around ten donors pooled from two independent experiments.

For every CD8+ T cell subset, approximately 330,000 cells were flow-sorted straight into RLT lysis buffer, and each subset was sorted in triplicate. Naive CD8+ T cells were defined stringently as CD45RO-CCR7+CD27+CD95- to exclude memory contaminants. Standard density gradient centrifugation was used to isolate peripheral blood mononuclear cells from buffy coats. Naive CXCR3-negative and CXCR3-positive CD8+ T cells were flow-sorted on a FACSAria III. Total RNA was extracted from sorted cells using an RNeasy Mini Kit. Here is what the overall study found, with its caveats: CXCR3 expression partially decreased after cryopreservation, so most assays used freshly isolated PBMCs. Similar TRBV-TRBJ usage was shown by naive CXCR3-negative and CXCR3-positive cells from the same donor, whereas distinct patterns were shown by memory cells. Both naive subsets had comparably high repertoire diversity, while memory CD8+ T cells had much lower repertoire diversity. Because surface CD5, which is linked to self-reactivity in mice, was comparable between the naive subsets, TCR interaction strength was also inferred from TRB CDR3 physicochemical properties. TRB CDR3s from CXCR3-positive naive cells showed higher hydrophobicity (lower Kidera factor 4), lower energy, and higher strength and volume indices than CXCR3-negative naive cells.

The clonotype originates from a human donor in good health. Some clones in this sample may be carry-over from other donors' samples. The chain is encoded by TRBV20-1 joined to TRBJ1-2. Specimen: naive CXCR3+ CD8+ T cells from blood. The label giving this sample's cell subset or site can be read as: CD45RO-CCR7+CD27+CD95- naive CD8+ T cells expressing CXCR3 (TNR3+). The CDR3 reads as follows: CSDDGQDANYGYTF.